This TCR beta chain was sequenced for a study of CXCR3-negative and CXCR3-positive naive CD8 T cells. Germline CDR1 and CDR2: MDHEN and SYDVKM. CDR3 length: 14 amino acids. The libraries of TRB cDNA were constructed through 5' RACE using UMI labels. No DNA is given; TCRdb re-called the 5' RACE reads and lists each CDR3 protein once. This sample's clone table lists 100,000 or so distinct CDR3 sequences. Study conclusions and caveats: CXCR3-positive naive cells had more hydrophobic TRB CDR3s than CXCR3-negative naive cells.

About this clonotype itself: What it binds is not known.

The V gene is TRBV28, the J gene TRBJ1-5. Sequencing used naive CXCR3+ CD8+ T cells from blood. Noted subset: CD45RO-CCR7+CD27+CD95- naive CD8+ T cells expressing CXCR3 (TNR3+). The clonotype comes from a human donor in good health. Some clones in this sample may be carry-over from other donors' samples. CDR3 residues: CASSLLVRAQPQHF. Together with reference TRBV28 and TRBJ1-5, the CDR3 gives the full variable domain: DVKVTQSSRYLVKRTGEKVFLECVQDMDHENMFWYRQDPGLGLRLIYFSYDVKMKEKGDIPEGYSVSREKKERFSLILESASTNQTSMYLCASSLLVRAQPQHFGDGTRLSIL.